The 4 T cell receptor beta chains presented below share a single source sample, sequenced in a study of post-analysis software for immune sequencing data (dated by TCRdb to the mid-2010s). What the research found in general, with its limitations: Patients showed significantly higher frequencies than controls for about 5 TRBV segments, among them TRBV5-6, TRBV5-1 and TRBV20-1.

Their antigens remain unidentified. To prepare the library, PCR was applied. Sequencing instrument: Illumina HiSeq 2500. Unique molecular identifiers were incorporated into TCR beta cDNA libraries to reduce PCR and sequencing biases. TCRdb ran its own pipeline on the public reads, namely fastp trimming at Q25 and MiXCR clone calling, and kept in-frame beta chains. CDR3 protein duplicates are merged, each entry listing the most common genes and DNA. Recorded for this sample are 800,000 to 950,000 distinct CDR3 sequences; about 57% of them occurred a single time. The ten most abundant clones make up around 4.5% of the sample. Sequenced material: blood. The receptors here all came from a girl aged 5-17 years with multiple sclerosis.

This clonotype was observed a handful of times. V gene TRBV20-1 combines with J gene TRBJ2-7, with TRBD1 matching over 12 bases. The CDR3 loop spans 14 amino acids. Germline CDR1 DFQATT, CDR2 SNEGSKA (reference sequence). V lost 1 base, J lost 5 bases, and 3 bases stayed unmatched. The chain's CDR3 is CSARGDRGLDEQYF. The CDR3 DNA is TGCAGTGCTAGAGGGGACAGGGGGCTCGACGAGCAGTACTTC.

The chain recombines TRBV2 with TRBJ2-5; 7 bases line up with TRBD2. Germline assignment: CDR1 SNHLY and CDR2 FYNNEI. This CDR3 spans 16 amino acids. The V gene end was trimmed by 5 bases and the J gene end by 4 bases; junction bases not matched to a gene: 13. CDR3 protein: CASSLPGGGGGETQYF. The CDR3 region has the DNA TGTGCCAGCAGTCTACCAGGTGGGGGGGGAGGAGAGACCCAGTACTTC. The variable domain in full, completed from reference TRBV2 and TRBJ2-5, reads EPEVTQTPSHQVTQMGQEVILRCVPISNHLYFYWYRQILGQKVEFLVSFYNNEISEKSEIFDDQFSVERPDGSNFTLKIRSTKLEDSAMYFCASSLPGGGGGETQYFGPGTRLLVL.

The chain uses TRBV20-1 and TRBJ2-1, with a possible D match to TRBD1 (6 bases). The CDR3 loop spans 14 amino acids. Germline V CDR1 and CDR2: DFQATT, SNEGSKA (reference sequence). The V gene lost 3 bases and the J gene lost 9 bases, with 18 bases spanning the gap. The CDR3 region is CSASDWGRGREQFF. CDR3 bases: TGCAGTGCTAGTGACTGGGGCAGGGGCCGTGAGCAGTTCTTC.

J is TRBJ2-1 and V is TRBV12-3 or TRBV12-4, with D possibly TRBD2 on 6 matching bases. Deletions cut 3 bases from V and 0 bases from J, with 12 bases between. The CDR3 contains 16 residues. This chain's CDR3 is CASSLGLPRSYNEQFF. In DNA, the CDR3 is TGTGCCAGCAGTTTGGGACTTCCTCGCTCCTACAATGAGCAGTTCTTC.